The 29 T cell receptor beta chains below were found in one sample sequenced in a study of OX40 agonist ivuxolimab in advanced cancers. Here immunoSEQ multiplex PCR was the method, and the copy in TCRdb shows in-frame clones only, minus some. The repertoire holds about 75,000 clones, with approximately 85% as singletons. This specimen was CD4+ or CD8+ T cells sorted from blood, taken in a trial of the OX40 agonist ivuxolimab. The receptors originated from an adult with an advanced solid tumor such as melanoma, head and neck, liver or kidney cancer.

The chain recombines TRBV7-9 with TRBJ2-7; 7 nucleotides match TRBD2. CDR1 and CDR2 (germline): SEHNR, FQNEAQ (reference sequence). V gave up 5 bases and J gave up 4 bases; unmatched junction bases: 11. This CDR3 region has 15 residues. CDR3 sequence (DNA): TGTGCCAGCAGCACCCGGGCGGGAGTTCCTTACGAGCAGTACTTC. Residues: CASSTRAGVPYEQYF.

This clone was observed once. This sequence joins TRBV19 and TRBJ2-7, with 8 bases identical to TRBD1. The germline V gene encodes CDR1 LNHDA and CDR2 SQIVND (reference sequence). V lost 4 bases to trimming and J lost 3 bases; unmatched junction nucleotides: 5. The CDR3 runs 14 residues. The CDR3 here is CASSRPGGVYEQYF. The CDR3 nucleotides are TGTGCCAGTAGTAGGCCAGGGGGCGTCTACGAGCAGTACTTC.

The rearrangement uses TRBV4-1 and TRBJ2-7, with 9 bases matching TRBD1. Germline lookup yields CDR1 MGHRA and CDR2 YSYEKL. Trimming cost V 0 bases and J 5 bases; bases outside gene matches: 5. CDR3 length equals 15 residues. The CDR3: CASSQDGTGWNEQYF. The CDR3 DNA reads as TGCGCCAGCAGCCAAGACGGGACAGGGTGGAACGAGCAGTACTTC.

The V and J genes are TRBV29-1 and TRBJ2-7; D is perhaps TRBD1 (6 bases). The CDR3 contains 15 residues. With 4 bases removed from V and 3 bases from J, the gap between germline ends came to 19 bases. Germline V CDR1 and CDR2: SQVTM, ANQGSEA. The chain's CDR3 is CSVGRLTGHYYEQYF. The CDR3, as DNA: TGCAGCGTTGGCAGGCTGACAGGACACTACTACGAGCAGTACTTC.

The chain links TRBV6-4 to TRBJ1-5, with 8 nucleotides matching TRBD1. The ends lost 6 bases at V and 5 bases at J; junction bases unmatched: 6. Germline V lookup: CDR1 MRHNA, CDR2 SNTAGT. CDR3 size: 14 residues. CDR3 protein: CASRAGQEDQPQHF. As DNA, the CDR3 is TGTGCCAGCAGGGCGGGACAGGAGGATCAGCCCCAGCATTTT.

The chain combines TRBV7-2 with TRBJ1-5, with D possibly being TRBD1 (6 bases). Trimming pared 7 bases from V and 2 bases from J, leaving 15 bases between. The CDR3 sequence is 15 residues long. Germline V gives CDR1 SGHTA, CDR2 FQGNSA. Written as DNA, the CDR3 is TGTGCCAGCACCGAACGCGCAGGGGGCAATCAGCCCCAGCATTTT. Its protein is CASTERAGGNQPQHF. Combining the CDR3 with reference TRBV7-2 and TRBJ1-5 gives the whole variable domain GAGVSQSPSNKVTEKGKDVELRCDPISGHTALYWYRQSLGQGLEFLIYFQGNSAPDKSGLPSDRFSAERTGGSVSTLTIQRTQQEDSAVYLCASTERAGGNQPQHFGDGTRLSIL.

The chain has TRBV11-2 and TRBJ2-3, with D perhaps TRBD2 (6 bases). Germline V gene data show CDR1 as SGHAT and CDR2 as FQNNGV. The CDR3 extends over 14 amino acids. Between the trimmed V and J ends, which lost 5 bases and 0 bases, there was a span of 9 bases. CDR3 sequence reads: CASSRRVSTDTQYF. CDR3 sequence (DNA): TGTGCCAGCAGCCGGAGGGTTAGCACAGATACGCAGTATTTT.

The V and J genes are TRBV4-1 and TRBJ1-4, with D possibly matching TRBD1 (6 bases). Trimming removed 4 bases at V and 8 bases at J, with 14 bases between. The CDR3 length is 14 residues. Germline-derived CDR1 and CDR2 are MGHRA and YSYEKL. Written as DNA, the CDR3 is TGCGCCAGCAGCCCCGAAGGTAGGGGGGAAAAACTGTTTTTT. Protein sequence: CASSPEGRGEKLFF.

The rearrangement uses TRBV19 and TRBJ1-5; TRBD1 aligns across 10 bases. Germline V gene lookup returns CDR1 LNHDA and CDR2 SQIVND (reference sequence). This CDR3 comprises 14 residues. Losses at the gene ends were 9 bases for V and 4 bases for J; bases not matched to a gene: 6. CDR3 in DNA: TGTGCCAGCGGGACAGGGGATCGGAATCAGCCCCAGCATTTT. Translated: CASGTGDRNQPQHF.

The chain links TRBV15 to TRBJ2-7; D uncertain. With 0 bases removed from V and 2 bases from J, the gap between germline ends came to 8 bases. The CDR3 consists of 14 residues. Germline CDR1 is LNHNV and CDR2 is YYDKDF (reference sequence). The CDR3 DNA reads TGTGCCACCAGCAGAGAGAAGGGTCCCTACGAGCAGTACTTC. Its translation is CATSREKGPYEQYF.

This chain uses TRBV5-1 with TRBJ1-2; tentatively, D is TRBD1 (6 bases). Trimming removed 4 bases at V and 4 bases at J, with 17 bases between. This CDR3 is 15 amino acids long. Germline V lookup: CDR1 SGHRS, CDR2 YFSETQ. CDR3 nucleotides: TGCGCCAGCAGCCCCCCCCATTCGGGGGCCTATGGCTACACCTTC. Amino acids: CASSPPHSGAYGYTF.

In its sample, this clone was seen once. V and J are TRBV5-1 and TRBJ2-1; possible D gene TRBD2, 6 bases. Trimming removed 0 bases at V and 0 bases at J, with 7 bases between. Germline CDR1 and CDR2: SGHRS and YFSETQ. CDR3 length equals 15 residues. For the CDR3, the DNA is TGCGCCAGCAGCTTGGAAGCGGGCTCCTACAATGAGCAGTTCTTC. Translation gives CASSLEAGSYNEQFF.

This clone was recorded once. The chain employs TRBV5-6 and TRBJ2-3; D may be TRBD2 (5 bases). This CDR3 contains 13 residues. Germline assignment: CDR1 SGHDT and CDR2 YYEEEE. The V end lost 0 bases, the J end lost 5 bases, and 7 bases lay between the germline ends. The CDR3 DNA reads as TGTGCCAGCAGCTTGGTCGCGGGAGATACGCAGTATTTT. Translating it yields CASSLVAGDTQYF.

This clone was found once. The CDR3 nucleotides are TGTGCCAGCAGATTCGGGGACACCGGGGAGCTGTTTTTT. This sequence encodes CASRFGDTGELFF. The chain employs TRBV7-9 and TRBJ2-2; weak D call: TRBD2 (5 bases). CDR1 is SEHNR, CDR2 FQNEAQ, per germline (reference sequence). The CDR3 is 13 residues long. V lost 6 bases and J 3 bases, leaving 8 bases between the germline ends.

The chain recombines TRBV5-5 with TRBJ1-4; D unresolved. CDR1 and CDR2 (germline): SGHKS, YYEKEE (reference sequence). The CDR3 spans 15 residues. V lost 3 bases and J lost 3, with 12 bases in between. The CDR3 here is CASSWRLTANEKLFF. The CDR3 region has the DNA TGTGCCAGCAGCTGGAGACTCACGGCTAATGAAAAACTGTTTTTT.

The CDR3 DNA is TGTGCCAGTTGCCCCAGGGTTGGAAGCACAGATACGCAGTATTTT. It translates to CASCPRVGSTDTQYF. This chain uses TRBV19 with TRBJ2-3; TRBD1 might be the D (5 bases). This CDR3 spans 15 amino acids. The germline V gene encodes CDR1 LNHDA and CDR2 SQIVND (reference sequence). With 8 bases removed from V and 0 bases from J, the gap between germline ends came to 15 bases.

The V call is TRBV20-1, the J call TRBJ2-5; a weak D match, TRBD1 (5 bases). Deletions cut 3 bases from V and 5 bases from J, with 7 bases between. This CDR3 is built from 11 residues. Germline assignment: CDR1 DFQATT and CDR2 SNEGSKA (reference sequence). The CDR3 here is CSASGAETQYF. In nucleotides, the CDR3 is TGCAGTGCTAGTGGGGCGGAGACCCAGTACTTC.

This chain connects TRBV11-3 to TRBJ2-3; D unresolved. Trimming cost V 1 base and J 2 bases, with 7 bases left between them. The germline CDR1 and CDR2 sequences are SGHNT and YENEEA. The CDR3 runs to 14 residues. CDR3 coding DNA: TGTGCCAGCAGCTTAGGAGCCTCCACAGATACGCAGTATTTT. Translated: CASSLGASTDTQYF. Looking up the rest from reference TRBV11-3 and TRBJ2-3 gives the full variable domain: EAGVVQSPRYKIIEKKQPVAFWCNPISGHNTLYWYLQNLGQGPELLIRYENEEAVDDSQLPKDRFSAERLKGVDSTLKIQPAELGDSAVYLCASSLGASTDTQYFGPGTRLTVL.

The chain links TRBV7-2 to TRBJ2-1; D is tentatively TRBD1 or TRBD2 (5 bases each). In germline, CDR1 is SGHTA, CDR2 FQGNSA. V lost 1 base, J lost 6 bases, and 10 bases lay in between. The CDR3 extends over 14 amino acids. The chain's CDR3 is CASSLEGSPNEQFF. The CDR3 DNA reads TGTGCCAGCAGCTTAGAGGGGAGCCCCAATGAGCAGTTCTTC.

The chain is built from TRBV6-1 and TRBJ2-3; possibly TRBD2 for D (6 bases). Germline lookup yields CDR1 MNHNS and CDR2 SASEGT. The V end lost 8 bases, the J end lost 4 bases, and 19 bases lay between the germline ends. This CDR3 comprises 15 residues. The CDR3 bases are TGTGCCAGCTTTAGAACCGGGGGTCGCTCAGATACGCAGTATTTT. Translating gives CASFRTGGRSDTQYF.

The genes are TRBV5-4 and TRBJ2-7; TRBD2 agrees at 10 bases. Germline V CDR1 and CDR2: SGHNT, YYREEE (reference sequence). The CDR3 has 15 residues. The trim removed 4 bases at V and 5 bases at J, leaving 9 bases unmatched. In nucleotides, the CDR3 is TGTGCCAGCAGCCAAGCTAGCGGGAGATCCCACGAGCAGTACTTC. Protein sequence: CASSQASGRSHEQYF.

CDR3 nucleotides: TGTGCCAGTAGTATAGTAGCTGACCTGAACACTGAAGCTTTCTTT. This translates into CASSIVADLNTEAFF. The V and J genes are TRBV19 and TRBJ1-1; unclear D gene. This CDR3 is 15 amino acids long. V was clipped by 1 base and J by 0 bases, with 9 bases between them. Germline V gene lookup returns CDR1 LNHDA and CDR2 SQIVND (reference sequence).

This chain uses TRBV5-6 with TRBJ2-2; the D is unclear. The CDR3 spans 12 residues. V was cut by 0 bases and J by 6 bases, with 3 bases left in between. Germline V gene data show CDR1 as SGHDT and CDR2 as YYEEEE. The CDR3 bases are TGTGCCAGCAGCTTGGTTCCCGGGGAGCTGTTTTTT. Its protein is CASSLVPGELFF.

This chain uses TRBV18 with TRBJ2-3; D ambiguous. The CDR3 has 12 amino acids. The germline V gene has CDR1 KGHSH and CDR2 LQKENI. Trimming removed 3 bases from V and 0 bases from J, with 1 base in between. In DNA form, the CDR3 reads TGTGCCAGCTCACCTAGCACAGATACGCAGTATTTT. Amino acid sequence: CASSPSTDTQYF.

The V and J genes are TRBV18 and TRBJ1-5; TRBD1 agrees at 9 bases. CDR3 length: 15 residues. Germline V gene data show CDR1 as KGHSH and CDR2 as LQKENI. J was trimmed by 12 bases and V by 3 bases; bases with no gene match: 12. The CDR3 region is CASSPAGQGIGLQHF. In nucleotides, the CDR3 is TGTGCCAGCTCACCTGCGGGACAGGGTATTGGCCTCCAGCATTTT.

The CDR3 spells CASSVGSATDTQYF. The DNA for the CDR3 is TGTGCCAGCAGCGTAGGTAGCGCCACAGATACGCAGTATTTT. V and J are TRBV9 and TRBJ2-3, with D maybe TRBD2 (5 bases). V was clipped by 0 bases and J by 2 bases, with 7 bases between them. The CDR3 loop spans 14 amino acids. Germline V gene sequence: CDR1 SGDLS, CDR2 YYNGEE.

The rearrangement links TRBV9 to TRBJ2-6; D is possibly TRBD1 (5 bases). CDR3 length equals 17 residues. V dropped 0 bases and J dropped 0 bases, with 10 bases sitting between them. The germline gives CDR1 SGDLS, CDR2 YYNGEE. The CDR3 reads CASSVGRVSSGANVLTF. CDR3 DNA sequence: TGTGCCAGCAGCGTAGGCAGGGTGAGCTCTGGGGCCAACGTCCTGACTTTC.

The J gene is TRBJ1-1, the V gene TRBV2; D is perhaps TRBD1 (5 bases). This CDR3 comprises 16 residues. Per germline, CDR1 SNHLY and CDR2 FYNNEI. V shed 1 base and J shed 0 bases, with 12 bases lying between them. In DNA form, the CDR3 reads TGTGCCAGCAGTGAAGGCCCTGGGGGGGTGAACACTGAAGCTTTCTTT. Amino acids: CASSEGPGGVNTEAFF.

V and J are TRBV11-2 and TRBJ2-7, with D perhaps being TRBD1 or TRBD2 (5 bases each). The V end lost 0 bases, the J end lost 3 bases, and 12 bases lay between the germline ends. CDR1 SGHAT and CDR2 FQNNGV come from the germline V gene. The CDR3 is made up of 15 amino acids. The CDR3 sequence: CASSLEGVTGYEQYF. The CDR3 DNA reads TGTGCCAGCAGCTTAGAGGGGGTAACAGGCTACGAGCAGTACTTC.